The 27 T cell receptor beta chains reported below all come from one sample, sequenced in a study of Ad26.COV2.S vaccination and SARS-CoV-2 variants. Profiling relied on immunoSEQ multiplex PCR, and the TCRdb table lists in-frame clones only, not all of them. The data contain just over 350,000 clones, 90% to 95% of them singletons. The specimen was peripheral blood, collected after recovery from COVID-19. The receptor source for this set is a human donor who had recovered from COVID-19.

In its sample, this clone was seen once. The chain is built from TRBV5-1 and TRBJ1-5; no clear D. The CDR3 length is 15 residues. The germline V gene has CDR1 SGHRS and CDR2 YFSETQ. V lost 3 bases and J 1 base, leaving 11 bases between the germline ends. CDR3: CASSSFPGSNQPQHF. Written as DNA, the CDR3 is TGCGCCAGCAGCTCCTTCCCCGGGAGCAATCAGCCCCAGCATTTT.

The CDR3 DNA sequence: TGTGCCACGGGACGGACCCTCTACGAGCAGTACTTC. Translation: CATGRTLYEQYF. The rearrangement uses TRBV7-2 and TRBJ2-7; D might be TRBD1 or TRBD2, each matching 5 bases. The CDR3 spans 12 residues. In germline, CDR1 is SGHTA, CDR2 FQGNSA. V was clipped by 10 bases and J by 3 bases, with 13 bases between them.

The chain recombines TRBV9 with TRBJ1-4; D may be TRBD1 (5 bases). From germline, CDR1 is SGDLS and CDR2 YYNGEE. The CDR3 covers 13 residues. V dropped 6 bases and J dropped 7 bases, with 13 bases sitting between them. The CDR3 sequence: CASTQGAGEKLFF. The CDR3 DNA sequence: TGTGCCAGCACTCAAGGGGCGGGTGAAAAACTGTTTTTT.

The chain recombines TRBV29-1 with TRBJ1-3; D perhaps matches TRBD1 (5 bases). The CDR3 spans 15 residues. The germline gives CDR1 SQVTM, CDR2 ANQGSEA. Between the trimmed V and J ends, which lost 4 bases and 2 bases, there was a span of 15 bases. The CDR3: CSVGAGGAAGNTIYF. The CDR3 nucleotides read TGCAGCGTTGGCGCAGGAGGGGCCGCTGGAAACACCATATATTTT.

This clone has a handful of counts. The chain recombines TRBV14 with TRBJ2-2; D unresolved. V was clipped by 1 base and J by 3 bases, with 3 bases between them. The germline V gene has CDR1 SGHDN and CDR2 FVKESK. The length of the CDR3 is 13 residues. CDR3 DNA: TGTGCCAGCAGCCAAGGCTACACCGGGGAGCTGTTTTTT. Residues: CASSQGYTGELFF.

The CDR3 region has the DNA TGTGCCAGCAGCGCGACCTACGAGCAGTACTTC. This sequence encodes CASSATYEQYF. The chain uses TRBV6-5 and TRBJ2-7, with D unclear. Per the germline V gene, CDR1 is MNHEY and CDR2 is SVGAGI. The CDR3 has 11 residues. V dropped 6 bases and J dropped 2 bases, with 5 bases sitting between them.

This chain links TRBV5-6 with TRBJ1-2, with 8 bases matching TRBD1. V lost 1 base and J lost 3; bases outside the gene matches: 8. CDR3 length: 16 amino acids. Germline lookup yields CDR1 SGHDT and CDR2 YYEEEE. DNA of the CDR3: TGTGCCAGCAGCTTGAGGGGCAGGGGGCATCACTATGGCTACACCTTC. This gives the protein CASSLRGRGHHYGYTF.

This clone was picked up one time. The rearrangement links TRBV5-1 to TRBJ2-1; TRBD2 is a possible D gene (6 bases). Between the trimmed V and J ends, which lost 0 bases and 0 bases, there was a span of 13 bases. The CDR3 sequence is 17 residues long. Germline V CDR1 and CDR2: SGHRS, YFSETQ. CDR3 loop: CASSLEQDGSSYNEQFF. The CDR3, as DNA: TGCGCCAGCAGCTTGGAACAGGACGGGAGCTCCTACAATGAGCAGTTCTTC.

The chain has TRBV27 and TRBJ2-3; 8 nucleotides align to TRBD2. Trimming at V came to 3 bases and at J to 1 base, leaving 3 bases not matched to a gene. The CDR3 runs to 15 residues. CDR1 and CDR2 from the germline V gene are MNHEY and SMNVEV (reference sequence). CDR3 loop: CASSLMREGTDTQYF. In DNA, the CDR3 is TGTGCCAGCAGTTTGATGCGGGAGGGCACAGATACGCAGTATTTT.

The rearrangement uses TRBV9 and TRBJ1-2; 9 nucleotides align to TRBD1. V shed 3 bases and J 8 bases; nucleotides not matched to a gene: 11. The V gene's germline CDR1 is SGDLS and CDR2 YYNGEE. The CDR3 length is 15 residues. The CDR3 loop is CASSAPGQGQNGYTF. The DNA for the CDR3 is TGTGCCAGCAGCGCACCGGGACAGGGTCAAAACGGCTACACCTTC.

The J gene is TRBJ1-5, the V gene TRBV27; possibly TRBD1 for D (5 bases). V was cut by 8 bases and J by 2 bases, with 13 bases left in between. Germline CDR1 and CDR2: MNHEY and SMNVEV (reference sequence). The CDR3 contains 14 residues. Here the CDR3 DNA reads TGTGCCAGCTGGCAGGGTTACGGCAATCAGCCCCAGCATTTT. It specifies CASWQGYGNQPQHF.

The rearrangement joins TRBV11-3 to TRBJ2-2; 7 positions agree with TRBD1. CDR1 is SGHNT, CDR2 YENEEA, per germline. This CDR3 comprises 15 residues. With V trimmed by 0 bases and J by 3 bases, 1 base remained unmatched. The CDR3 here is CASSLDTGDTGELFF. The CDR3 DNA reads as TGTGCCAGCAGCTTAGATACAGGGGACACCGGGGAGCTGTTTTTT.

This chain joins TRBV9 and TRBJ2-3, with 9 bases matching TRBD1. Germline values: CDR1 SGDLS, CDR2 YYNGEE. CDR3 size: 16 residues. The V segment lost 4 bases and the J segment 4 bases; nucleotides outside the gene matches: 10. CDR3 sequence (DNA): TGTGCCAGCAGCCCCAGGGACAGGGTCATAGCAGATACGCAGTATTTT. Its protein is CASSPRDRVIADTQYF.

The gene calls are TRBV29-1 and TRBJ1-6; D may be TRBD1 (5 bases). Germline CDR1 reads SQVTM; CDR2 reads ANQGSEA. The CDR3 runs 19 residues. With 4 bases removed from V and 9 bases from J, the gap between germline ends came to 31 bases. The CDR3 region is CSVVGVGGRGLVGSSPLHF. The CDR3 DNA follows: TGCAGCGTTGTTGGAGTGGGGGGACGGGGTCTTGTGGGTTCTTCACCCCTCCACTTT.

This clone was detected only a few times. The V and J genes are TRBV29-1 and TRBJ1-1; 8 nucleotides match TRBD1. With V trimmed by 1 base and J by 6 bases, 1 base remained unmatched. CDR3 length: 12 amino acids. Germline V gene data show CDR1 as SQVTM and CDR2 as ANQGSEA. The CDR3 DNA is TGCAGCGTTGAAGCACAGGGGGCTGAAGCTTTCTTT. Its protein product is CSVEAQGAEAFF.

This clone appeared a single time. The J gene is TRBJ2-7, the V gene TRBV2; TRBD2 aligns across 12 bases. The germline gives CDR1 SNHLY, CDR2 FYNNEI. CDR3 length: 15 residues. Trimming took 5 bases from V and 4 from J; bases not matched to a gene: 6. The CDR3 here is CASSTTSGGRYEQYF. As DNA, the CDR3 is TGTGCCAGCAGTACCACTAGCGGGGGGCGATACGAGCAGTACTTC.

The CDR3 DNA sequence: TGTGCCAGCAGCGCGCAGGTCACAGGGGGAATGGGCTACACCTTC. Protein product: CASSAQVTGGMGYTF. The rearrangement joins TRBV9 to TRBJ1-2, with 8 positions matching TRBD1. CDR3 length equals 15 residues. The V segment lost 3 bases and the J segment 8 bases; nucleotides outside the gene matches: 12. Per germline, CDR1 SGDLS and CDR2 YYNGEE. Full variable domain (remainder filled in from reference TRBV9 and TRBJ1-2): DSGVTQTPKHLITATGQRVTLRCSPRSGDLSVYWYQQSLDQGLQFLIQYYNGEERAKGNILERFSAQQFPDLHSELNLSSLELGDSALYFCASSAQVTGGMGYTFGSGTRLTVV.

This sequence joins TRBV15 and TRBJ1-1, with D hard to call. V gave up 0 bases and J gave up 0 bases, with 8 bases separating them. Germline V CDR1 and CDR2: LNHNV, YYDKDF (reference sequence). The CDR3 is 15 amino acids. CDR3: CATSREGSLNTEAFF. CDR3 bases: TGTGCCACCAGCAGAGAGGGCTCGTTGAACACTGAAGCTTTCTTT.

The chain joins TRBV9 to TRBJ2-1; TRBD2 aligns across 7 bases. Germline V lookup: CDR1 SGDLS, CDR2 YYNGEE. Trimming cost V 1 base and J 10 bases; bases outside gene matches: 2. The CDR3 is made up of 12 amino acids. CDR3 DNA: TGTGCCAGCAGCGTACAGGGACTAGAGCAGTTCTTC. Encoded protein: CASSVQGLEQFF.

V and J are TRBV19 and TRBJ1-4; TRBD1 agrees at 9 bases. V shed 6 bases and J 6 bases; nucleotides not matched to a gene: 14. CDR1 is LNHDA and CDR2 is SQIVND in the germline V gene (reference sequence). The CDR3 is made up of 17 amino acids. The CDR3 is CASSRDRALVVDEKLFF. For the CDR3, the DNA is TGTGCCAGTAGCCGGGACAGGGCCCTCGTCGTGGATGAAAAACTGTTTTTT.

V is TRBV6-1 and J is TRBJ1-5; D unresolved. The CDR3 length is 16 residues. Germline V CDR1 and CDR2: MNHNS, SASEGT. The V end was cut by 3 bases, the J end by 0 bases, with 12 bases between. Here the CDR3 reads CASSDLAGYSNQPQHF. The CDR3 DNA sequence: TGTGCCAGCAGTGACCTTGCGGGGTATAGCAATCAGCCCCAGCATTTT.

Only one count was recorded for this clone. The chain is built from TRBV13 and TRBJ2-2; 9 positions match TRBD1. The V segment lost 7 bases and the J segment 2 bases; nucleotides outside the gene matches: 11. CDR1 and CDR2 (germline): PRHDT, FYEKMQ (reference sequence). The CDR3 length is 17 residues. The CDR3 loop reads CASTYATQGANTGELFF. As DNA, the CDR3 is TGTGCCAGCACCTACGCAACACAGGGGGCAAACACCGGGGAGCTGTTTTTT.

This clone was recorded once. An end of the junction does not agree with germline; a read error may underlie this. The chain uses TRBV19 and TRBJ1-2; TRBD1 agrees at 7 bases. The CDR3 covers 13 residues. CDR1 and CDR2 from the germline V gene are LNHDA and SQIVND (reference sequence). CDR3 in amino acids: CASSVDRDYGYTF. The CDR3 bases are TGTGCCAGTAGTGTAGACAGGGACTATGGCTACACCTTC.

The chain employs TRBV4-3 and TRBJ2-3, with D hard to call. CDR1 and CDR2 from the germline V gene are LGHNA and YSLEER. Trimming pared 1 base from V and 2 bases from J, leaving 10 bases between. The CDR3 consists of 15 residues. CDR3 sequence reads: CASSQVAADTDTQYF. As DNA, the CDR3 is TGCGCCAGCAGCCAAGTGGCGGCAGACACAGATACGCAGTATTTT.

The chain recombines TRBV5-1 with TRBJ2-1, with a possible D match to TRBD2 (7 bases). Trimming removed 2 bases at V and 1 base at J, with 13 bases between. The V gene's germline CDR1 is SGHRS and CDR2 YFSETQ. This CDR3 region has 16 residues. The CDR3 DNA is TGCGCCAGCAGCTTCCCCGGGGGGCGTTCCTACAATGAGCAGTTCTTC. As protein: CASSFPGGRSYNEQFF.

The J gene is TRBJ1-3, the V gene TRBV9; no clear D. V was trimmed by 0 bases and J by 0 bases, leaving 13 bases between them. This CDR3 contains 17 residues. Germline V CDR1 and CDR2: SGDLS, YYNGEE. The CDR3 region has the DNA TGTGCCAGCAGCGTAGAGGTTTGGCCTGACTCTGGAAACACCATATATTTT. Translation gives CASSVEVWPDSGNTIYF.

There are a few counts of this clone. Sequence at one end of the junction differs from germline and may be a read error. The chain combines TRBV3-1 (or the pseudogene TRBV3-2) with TRBJ2-7; D ambiguous. This CDR3 comprises 12 residues. The germline CDR1 and CDR2 sequences are LGHDT and YNNKEL (reference sequence). DNA of the CDR3: TGTGCCAGCAGCCAAGACTCCCACGAGCAGTACTTC. It is translated as CASSQDSHEQYF.